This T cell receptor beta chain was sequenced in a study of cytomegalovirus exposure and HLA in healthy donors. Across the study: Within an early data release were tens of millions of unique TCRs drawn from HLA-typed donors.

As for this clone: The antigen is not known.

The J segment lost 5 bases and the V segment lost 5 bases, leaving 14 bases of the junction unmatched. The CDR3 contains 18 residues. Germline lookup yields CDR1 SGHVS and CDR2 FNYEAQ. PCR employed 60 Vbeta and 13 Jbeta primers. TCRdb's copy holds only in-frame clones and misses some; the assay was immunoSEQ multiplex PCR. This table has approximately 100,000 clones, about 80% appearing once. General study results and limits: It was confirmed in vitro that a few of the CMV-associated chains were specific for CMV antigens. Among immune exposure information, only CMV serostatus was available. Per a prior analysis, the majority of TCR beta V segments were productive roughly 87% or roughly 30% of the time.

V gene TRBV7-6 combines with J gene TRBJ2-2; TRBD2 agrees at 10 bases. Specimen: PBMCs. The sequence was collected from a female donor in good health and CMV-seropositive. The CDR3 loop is CASSRAQREGQGTGELFF. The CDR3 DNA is TGTGCCAGCAGCCGAGCGCAGCGGGAGGGCCAGGGGACCGGGGAGCTGTTTTTT.